This is a list of T cell receptor beta chains from one sample in a study of shared clonotypes between healthy human individuals. Clones were sequenced by immunoSEQ multiplex PCR, and TCRdb holds only the in-frame ones, with some missing. The sample shows roughly 2.6 million clones, around 90% of them seen only once. Sequencing input: naive CD4+ T cells sorted from blood. The receptors were sampled from a man in his late teens or twenties in good health. CDR3s include the opening cysteine and the closing phenylalanine or tryptophan. The D gene is left open where the match is weak. The size of a clone is reported for some rows only, either as once, few or many, or as a class for expanded clones.

TRBJ2-1	15	NA	NA	TRBV5-1	TGCGCCAGCAGCAAGGACTTCCCGGGGTACAATGAGCAGTTCTTC	CASSKDFPGYNEQFF
TRBJ2-7	16	NA	NA	TRBV4-1	TGCGCCAGCAGCCAAGATAAGGCCCGACAAGCATACGAGCAGTACTTC	CASSQDKARQAYEQYF
TRBJ1-2	15	TRBD1	once	TRBV11-1	TGTGCCAGCAGCACTTCCGACAGGGGTGCGGATGGCTACACCTTC	CASSTSDRGADGYTF
TRBJ2-7	12	NA	NA	TRBV11-2	TGTGCCAGCAGCTTAGCCAACTACGAGCAGTACTTC	CASSLANYEQYF
TRBJ2-5	14	NA	NA	TRBV18	TGTGCCAGCTCACCAAGGAGGGCGCGGGAGACCCAGTACTTC	CASSPRRARETQYF
TRBJ2-1	15	TRBD1	NA	TRBV5-4	TGTGCCAGCAGCTTGGGACAGGGGCAATACAATGAGCAGTTCTTC	CASSLGQGQYNEQFF
TRBJ1-6	15	NA	NA	TRBV6-5	TGTGCCAGCAGTTACGGGGGGAAGGTTGGTTCACCCCTCCACTTT	CASSYGGKVGSPLHF
TRBJ1-2	13	NA	NA	TRBV7-9	TGTGCCAGCAGCTTAGAGCCGCACTATGGCTACACCTTC	CASSLEPHYGYTF
TRBJ1-1	13	NA	NA	TRBV7-9	TGTGCCAGCAGACTGGACGGAAACACTGAAGCTTTCTTT	CASRLDGNTEAFF
TRBJ2-2	17	TRBD2	few	TRBV15	TGTGCCACCAGCAGAGATACCGGGACTACGAACACCGGGGAGCTGTTTTTT	CATSRDTGTTNTGELFF
TRBJ2-2	16	NA	NA	TRBV18	TGTGCCAGCTCACCACCGGGGGGGCGCGACACCGGGGAGCTGTTTTTT	CASSPPGGRDTGELFF
TRBJ1-1	16	NA	NA	TRBV5-6	TGTGCCAGCAGCCCATTACGGGGGGCTATGAACACTGAAGCTTTCTTT	CASSPLRGAMNTEAFF
TRBJ2-5	11	NA	once	TRBV7-9	TGTGCCAGCAGCTCCGTCGAGACCCAGTACTTC	CASSSVETQYF
TRBJ1-6	17	NA	NA	TRBV6-1	TGTGCCAGCAGTGAAGGGGTTATGATGAGCTTTGGATCACCCCTCCACTTT	CASSEGVMMSFGSPLHF
TRBJ1-6	16	TRBD1	NA	TRBV14	TGTGCCAGCAGCCAAGCGGGTAGGGGGCTTAATTCACCCCTCCACTTT	CASSQAGRGLNSPLHF
TRBJ2-3	15	NA	NA	TRBV11-2	TGTGCCAGCAGCTTAGAACCGGGCCGCGGGGATACGCAGTATTTT	CASSLEPGRGDTQYF